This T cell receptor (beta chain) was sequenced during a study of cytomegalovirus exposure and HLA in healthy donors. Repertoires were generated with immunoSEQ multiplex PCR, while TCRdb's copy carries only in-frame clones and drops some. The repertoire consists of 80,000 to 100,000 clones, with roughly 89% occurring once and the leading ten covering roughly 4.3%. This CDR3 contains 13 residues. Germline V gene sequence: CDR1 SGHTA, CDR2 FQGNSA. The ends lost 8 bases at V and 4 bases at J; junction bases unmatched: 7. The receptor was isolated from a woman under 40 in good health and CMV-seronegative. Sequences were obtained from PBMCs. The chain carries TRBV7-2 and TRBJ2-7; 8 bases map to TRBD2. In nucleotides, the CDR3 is TGTGCCAGCTCCATGGGACTAGTTTACGAGCAGTACTTC. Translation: CASSMGLVYEQYF. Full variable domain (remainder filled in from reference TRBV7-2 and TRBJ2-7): GAGVSQSPSNKVTEKGKDVELRCDPISGHTALYWYRQSLGQGLEFLIYFQGNSAPDKSGLPSDRFSAERTGGSVSTLTIQRTQQEDSAVYLCASSMGLVYEQYFGPGTRLTVT.